These 16 T cell receptor beta chains share one sample of origin, sequenced in a study of shared clonotypes between healthy human individuals. CD45RO-negative cells were positively selected for CCR7, leaving out terminally differentiated effector memory CD45RA+ cells. Profiled with immunoSEQ multiplex PCR; TCRdb holds only in-frame clones, not every one. The sample contains over 750,000 clones, 95% to 97% of which appear only once. Sequencing was carried out using naive CD8+ T cells sorted from blood. The receptors shown here come from a man aged 25-45 years in good health.

This clone occurred once. The chain combines TRBV7-9 with TRBJ2-7; D is undetermined. Germline V gives CDR1 SEHNR, CDR2 FQNEAQ (reference sequence). The CDR3 has 12 amino acids. V was trimmed by 4 bases and J by 5 bases, leaving 9 bases between them. CDR3: CASSSLPDEQYF. In nucleotides, the CDR3 is TGTGCCAGCAGCTCCTTACCAGACGAGCAGTACTTC.

The V gene is TRBV7-9, the J gene TRBJ1-4; TRBD1 might be the D (6 bases). This CDR3 has 15 residues. The V gene's germline CDR1 is SEHNR and CDR2 FQNEAQ (reference sequence). Trimming cost V 5 bases and J 3 bases, with 13 bases left between them. CDR3 in DNA: TGTGCCAGCAGCCCTTTACAGGGTCCTAATGAAAAACTGTTTTTT. Translation: CASSPLQGPNEKLFF.

The chain combines TRBV6-5 with TRBJ2-7; a possible D gene is TRBD1 (5 bases). V was shortened by 4 bases and J by 6 bases, with 13 bases between the two germline ends. The CDR3 is 13 amino acids. Germline CDR1 and CDR2: MNHEY and SVGAGI. The CDR3 DNA is TGTGCCAGCAGTTGGCAGGGTAGAGCCGAGCAGTACTTC. This codes for CASSWQGRAEQYF.

The J gene is TRBJ1-1, the V gene TRBV30; D is unclear. V was trimmed by 4 bases and J by 0 bases, leaving 6 bases between them. The CDR3 runs to 12 residues. Germline assignment: CDR1 GTSNPN and CDR2 SVGIG (reference sequence). This CDR3 reads CAWTGLNTEAFF. For the CDR3, the DNA is TGTGCCTGGACGGGGTTGAACACTGAAGCTTTCTTT.

The V gene is TRBV5-4, the J gene TRBJ2-1; TRBD1 matches at 8 bases. The V segment lost 2 bases and the J segment 8 bases; nucleotides outside the gene matches: 3. The CDR3 runs 13 residues. CDR1 is SGHNT, CDR2 YYREEE, per germline (reference sequence). The CDR3 region is CASSFQGADEQFF. CDR3 DNA: TGTGCCAGCAGCTTTCAGGGGGCAGATGAGCAGTTCTTC.

The V and J genes are TRBV28 and TRBJ2-7, with D possibly matching TRBD2 (6 bases). Germline loops: CDR1 MDHEN, CDR2 SYDVKM. Trimming took 3 bases from V and 4 from J, leaving 19 bases between them. This CDR3 contains 16 residues. CDR3 in amino acids: CASSFRRRDGNYEQYF. CDR3 in DNA: TGTGCCAGCAGTTTCCGGCGGAGGGACGGAAATTACGAGCAGTACTTC.

This chain joins TRBV9 and TRBJ1-1; 8 nucleotides match TRBD1. Per germline, CDR1 SGDLS and CDR2 YYNGEE. The CDR3 runs to 14 residues. V dropped 4 bases and J dropped 4; count of bases not matched to a gene: 6. The CDR3 bases are TGTGCCAGCAGCCAGGGGGCGGGGGGCACTGAAGCTTTCTTT. This sequence encodes CASSQGAGGTEAFF. The variable domain in full, with the rest retrieved from reference TRBV9 and TRBJ1-1, is DSGVTQTPKHLITATGQRVTLRCSPRSGDLSVYWYQQSLDQGLQFLIQYYNGEERAKGNILERFSAQQFPDLHSELNLSSLELGDSALYFCASSQGAGGTEAFFGQGTRLTVV.

The chain combines TRBV4-1 with TRBJ2-7; D is unresolved. V shed 1 base and J shed 2 bases, with 9 bases lying between them. The CDR3 contains 14 residues. The germline CDR1 and CDR2 sequences are MGHRA and YSYEKL. CDR3 nucleotides: TGCGCCAGCAGCCAAGGTGGGCGCACCTACGAGCAGTACTTC. Protein: CASSQGGRTYEQYF.

As to this clone: The same CDR3 arises from other DNA sequences in this sample as well. The chain is built from TRBV7-9 and TRBJ2-1; D is unresolved. The CDR3 runs 11 residues. Between the trimmed V and J ends, which lost 3 bases and 6 bases, there was a span of 3 bases. The germline gives CDR1 SEHNR, CDR2 FQNEAQ (reference sequence). Here the CDR3 DNA reads TGTGCCAGCAGCTTTGGCAATGAGCAGTTCTTC. Its protein product is CASSFGNEQFF.

CDR3 nucleotide sequence: TGTGCCAGCAGCAGGAGGGACAGGGGGGTCGGGGATGAGCAGTTCTTC. Translation: CASSRRDRGVGDEQFF. The chain links TRBV7-6 to TRBJ2-1; 11 bases line up with TRBD1. Germline CDR1 and CDR2: SGHVS and FNYEAQ. This CDR3 contains 16 residues. J lost 8 bases, V lost 5 bases, and 11 bases had no gene match.

This chain connects TRBV5-1 to TRBJ1-1, with D hard to call. There are 17 residues in the CDR3. The germline CDR1 and CDR2 sequences are SGHRS and YFSETQ. Trimming cost V 0 bases and J 2 bases, with 17 bases left between them. CDR3 DNA sequence: TGCGCCAGCAGCTTGGCCTTCTTCGGACGGGAAAACACTGAAGCTTTCTTT. It translates to CASSLAFFGRENTEAFF.

To note about this clone: This sample includes further DNA sequences coding for the same CDR3. The gene calls are TRBV27 and TRBJ1-5; no clear D gene. Germline CDR1 and CDR2: MNHEY and SMNVEV (reference sequence). The CDR3 totals 13 residues. V was shortened by 4 bases and J by 2 bases, with 6 bases between the two germline ends. This CDR3 reads CASSSPGNQPQHF. The CDR3 DNA sequence: TGTGCCAGCAGTTCCCCAGGCAATCAGCCCCAGCATTTT.

The rearrangement links TRBV5-6 to TRBJ1-2, with 7 bases matching TRBD1. This CDR3 has 18 residues. The germline CDR1 and CDR2 sequences are SGHDT and YYEEEE. The trim removed 1 base at V and 4 bases at J, leaving 16 bases unmatched. DNA of the CDR3: TGTGCCAGCAGCTTGAGGGGGCTGGCTCCCAGCGCCCTCTATGGCTACACCTTC. Protein: CASSLRGLAPSALYGYTF.

V and J are TRBV7-2 and TRBJ2-1; no clear D gene. Germline V CDR1 and CDR2: SGHTA, FQGNSA. The ends were cut back, 5 bases at V and 8 bases at J, with 7 bases in the middle. The CDR3 runs 11 residues. The CDR3 region is CASSPGYEQFF. CDR3 in DNA: TGTGCCAGCAGCCCGGGCTATGAGCAGTTCTTC.

The genes are TRBV2 and TRBJ1-5; tentatively, D is TRBD1 (6 bases). V dropped 0 bases and J dropped 4 bases, with 19 bases sitting between them. This CDR3 spans 18 amino acids. The V gene's germline CDR1 is SNHLY and CDR2 FYNNEI. The CDR3 DNA is TGTGCCAGCAGTGAAGCCTCTACTATGGCAGGGGATAATCAGCCCCAGCATTTT. It translates to CASSEASTMAGDNQPQHF.

This clone was detected once. The chain recombines TRBV7-9 with TRBJ2-7; D possibly corresponds to TRBD1 (5 bases). The V end was cut by 5 bases, the J end by 3 bases, with 17 bases between. The CDR3 is made up of 15 amino acids. Germline CDR1 SEHNR, CDR2 FQNEAQ (reference sequence). CDR3 protein: CASSPSGRVRYEQYF. The CDR3 DNA is TGTGCCAGCAGCCCCTCCGGCAGGGTACGCTACGAGCAGTACTTC.